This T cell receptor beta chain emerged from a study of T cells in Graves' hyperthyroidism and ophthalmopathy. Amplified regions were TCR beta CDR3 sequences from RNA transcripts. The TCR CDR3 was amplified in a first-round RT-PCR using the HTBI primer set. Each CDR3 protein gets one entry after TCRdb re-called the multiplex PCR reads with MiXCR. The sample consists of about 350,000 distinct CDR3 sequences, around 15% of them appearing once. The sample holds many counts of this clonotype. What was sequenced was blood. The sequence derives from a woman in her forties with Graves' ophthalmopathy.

This CDR3 reads CATSEAPSGSGETQYF. In DNA, the CDR3 is TGTGCCACCAGCGAAGCCCCTAGCGGGAGTGGAGAGACCCAGTACTTC. The V gene is TRBV15, the J gene TRBJ2-5; 10 bases line up with TRBD2. The CDR3 consists of 16 residues. With 5 bases clipped from V and 4 bases from J, the junction kept 10 bases outside the gene matches. Germline V gene data show CDR1 as LNHNV and CDR2 as YYDKDF (reference sequence).